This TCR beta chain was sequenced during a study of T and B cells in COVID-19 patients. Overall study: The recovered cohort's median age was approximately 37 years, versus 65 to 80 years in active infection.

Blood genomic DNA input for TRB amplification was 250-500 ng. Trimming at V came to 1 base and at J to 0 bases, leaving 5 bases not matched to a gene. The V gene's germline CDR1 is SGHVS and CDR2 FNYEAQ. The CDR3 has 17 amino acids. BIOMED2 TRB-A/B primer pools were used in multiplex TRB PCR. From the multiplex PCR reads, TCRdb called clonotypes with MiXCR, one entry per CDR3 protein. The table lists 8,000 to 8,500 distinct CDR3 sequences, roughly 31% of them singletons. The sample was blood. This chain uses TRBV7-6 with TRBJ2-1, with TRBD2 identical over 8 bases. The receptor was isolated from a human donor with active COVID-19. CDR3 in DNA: TGTGCCAGCAGCTTAGGGTCGGGGGGGCCCTCCTACAATGAGCAGTTCTTC. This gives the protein CASSLGSGGPSYNEQFF.